This T cell receptor beta chain was retrieved from a study of cytomegalovirus exposure and HLA in healthy donors. Those who donated were healthy bone marrow donors. The trim removed 0 bases at V and 6 bases at J, leaving 3 bases unmatched. This CDR3 spans 16 amino acids. Germline values: CDR1 SGDLS, CDR2 YYNGEE. Findings and limits, study-wide: Usually a TCR sequence was rare, but some public TCRs were found in many donors.

Turning to this clone: Its antigen is unknown.

The PCR had 60 Vbeta and 13 Jbeta primers. TCRdb's table, derived via immunoSEQ multiplex PCR, lists solely in-frame clones and lacks some. The sample has 95,000 to 150,000 clones; over 60% are singletons. This sequence joins TRBV9 and TRBJ2-2; TRBD2 matches 12 bases. This sequence originates from a woman in her thirties or forties in good health and CMV-seropositive. Sample: PBMCs. The chain's CDR3 is CASSVDPSGRAGELFF. The CDR3 DNA is TGTGCCAGCAGCGTAGACCCTAGCGGGAGGGCCGGGGAGCTGTTTTTT.